Reported below is one T cell receptor beta chain. The target antigen is unknown. The record originates from a study of T-cell reconstitution after alpha-beta-depleted transplantation in children. Unique molecular identifiers were incorporated during preparation of the TCRbeta library. MiXCR was run by TCRdb on the PCR reads, yielding one entry per CDR3 protein. This table has around 450,000 distinct CDR3 sequences, around 46% appearing once. Study observations and caveats: Several hundred expanded graft clones reportedly supplied alpha-beta T cells about two months after transplant. From newly produced T cells came most of the T-cell counts and diversity one year after transplant.

The sample was PBMCs, taken before TCRalphabeta/CD19-depleted stem cell transplant. This sequence was found in a girl aged 2 to 10 with aplastic anemia, due to receive a stem cell transplant.

In nucleotides, the CDR3 is TGCAGTGCTCGCCTCGGGGGGGCCGGTCGGGTCGAGCAGTACTTC. Encoded protein: CSARLGGAGRVEQYF. The chain has TRBV20-1 and TRBJ2-7, with TRBD2 matching over 8 bases. CDR1 is DFQATT, CDR2 SNEGSKA, per germline (reference sequence). V was pared by 5 bases and J by 6 bases, with 15 bases of the junction left unmatched. This CDR3 region has 15 residues.